The entry below gives a single T cell receptor beta chain sequence along with its context. Germline V gene sequence: CDR1 LGHDT, CDR2 YNNKEL (reference sequence). Trimming removed 4 bases from V and 3 bases from J, with 10 bases in between. The CDR3 totals 13 residues. The sample is drawn from a study of blood T cell repertoires in COVID-19. Measured with immunoSEQ multiplex PCR; TCRdb has only the in-frame clones, and not every one. The sample has some 240,000 clones; 75% to 85% are singletons. The sequenced sample consisted of peripheral blood. This clonotype was obtained from a woman aged 60 to 75 with active or convalescent COVID-19. V and J are TRBV3-1 (or the pseudogene TRBV3-2) and TRBJ2-7; tentatively, D is TRBD1 (6 bases). The CDR3 is CASSLRTVYEQYF. The DNA of the CDR3 is TGTGCCAGCAGCCTTAGGACAGTCTACGAGCAGTACTTC.